These 24 T cell receptor beta chains share one sample of origin, sequenced in a study of persistence of HIV-infected CD4 T cells. The immunoSEQ assay was version 4, run in survey mode. Sequencing used immunoSEQ multiplex PCR; TCRdb keeps in-frame clones, though not all of them. The profile shows approximately 35,000 clones, roughly 82% of them singletons. Stimulation used approximately 9.6 ug/mL lysate from CMV-infected fibroblasts. CD40L-negative CD69-negative CD45RO-high memory CD4+ T cells were sorted as populations depleted of antigen-responding cells. Their antigen targets remain unknown. Source: CD4+ T cells sorted from PBMCs after approximately 19-hour stimulation, taken from a patient who received antiretroviral therapy. The receptors were gathered from an adult man with HIV who was CMV-seropositive.

CDR3 in amino acids: CASSSGQFTDTQYF. CDR3 DNA: TGCGCCAGCAGCTCCGGACAGTTCACAGATACGCAGTATTTT. This chain links TRBV5-1 with TRBJ2-3, with TRBD1 as a possible D gene (6 bases). Trimming shortened V by 3 bases and J by 2 bases, and 10 bases separated the two germline ends. There are 14 residues in the CDR3. The germline CDR1 and CDR2 sequences are SGHRS and YFSETQ.

This chain connects TRBV2 to TRBJ2-1; maybe TRBD1 (6 bases). CDR3 size: 15 residues. Germline lookup yields CDR1 SNHLY and CDR2 FYNNEI. The V gene lost 2 bases and the J gene lost 10 bases, with 18 bases spanning the gap. The CDR3 loop reads CASSERGLALGEQFF. In nucleotides, the CDR3 is TGTGCCAGCAGTGAAAGGGGGTTGGCATTGGGGGAGCAGTTCTTC.

The CDR3 is CAISPYRVGNGMDTGELFF. Here the CDR3 DNA reads TGTGCCATCAGTCCTTACAGGGTGGGAAATGGCATGGACACCGGGGAGCTGTTTTTT. The chain uses TRBV10-3 and TRBJ2-2, with D possibly matching TRBD1 (6 bases). CDR3 length equals 19 residues. Trimming took off 5 bases at V and 3 bases at J, with 25 bases between the two ends. Looked up from germline, CDR1 is ENHRY and CDR2 is SYGVKD.

This clone was seen a handful of times. The J gene is TRBJ1-1, the V gene TRBV6-5, with D perhaps matching TRBD1 (6 bases). From germline, CDR1 is MNHEY and CDR2 SVGAGI. Trimming cost V 2 bases and J 7 bases, with 11 bases left between them. The CDR3 has 13 amino acids. The CDR3 DNA is TGTGCCAGCAGTTACAGGGGGGCGGTTGAAGCTTTCTTT. This gives the protein CASSYRGAVEAFF.

V usage is TRBV6-5 and J usage is TRBJ2-3; 8 bases map to TRBD2. CDR1 is MNHEY and CDR2 is SVGAGI in the germline V gene. The CDR3 runs 16 residues. J lost 5 bases, V lost 2 bases, and 9 bases had no gene match. The CDR3 DNA reads as TGTGCCAGCAGTTACGGGGTGGGCGGGGGGCAAGATACGCAGTATTTT. This gives the protein CASSYGVGGGQDTQYF.

The V gene is TRBV19, the J gene TRBJ1-2; D gene unclear. CDR1 and CDR2 (germline): LNHDA, SQIVND (reference sequence). The CDR3 consists of 15 residues. V lost 5 bases, J lost 3 bases, and 16 bases lay in between. The CDR3, as DNA: TGTGCCAGTAGTTTCGAGCCTCAAGGTCACTATGGCTACACCTTC. It is translated as CASSFEPQGHYGYTF.

In its sample, this clone was seen a few times. The CDR3 coding sequence is TGTGCCAGCATCATTACAGGGGGGACTGAAGCTTTCTTT. This codes for CASIITGGTEAFF. This chain uses TRBV7-9 with TRBJ1-1; TRBD1 agrees at 8 bases. The J segment lost 5 bases and the V segment lost 7 bases, leaving 6 bases of the junction unmatched. In germline, CDR1 is SEHNR, CDR2 FQNEAQ (reference sequence). The CDR3 runs 13 residues. Combining the CDR3 with reference TRBV7-9 and TRBJ1-1 gives the whole variable domain DTGVSQNPRHKITKRGQNVTFRCDPISEHNRLYWYRQTLGQGPEFLTYFQNEAQLEKSRLLSDRFSAERPKGSFSTLEIQRTEQGDSAMYLCASIITGGTEAFFGQGTRLTVV.

The V and J genes are TRBV5-8 and TRBJ1-3; a possible D gene is TRBD1 (6 bases). Germline loops: CDR1 SGHTS, CDR2 YDEGEE. V lost 0 bases, J lost 3 bases, and 13 bases lay in between. The CDR3 covers 16 residues. The CDR3 reads CASSLVGHPFGNTIYF. The DNA for the CDR3 is TGTGCCAGCAGCTTGGTGGGACACCCGTTTGGAAACACCATATATTTT.

The rearrangement links TRBV27 to TRBJ2-7; 7 bases align to TRBD2. The CDR3 totals 14 residues. V trimming: 2 bases; J trimming: 5 bases; junction bases outside the gene matches: 6. CDR1 is MNHEY and CDR2 is SMNVEV in the germline V gene (reference sequence). The CDR3 is CASSLMRGSDEQYF. As DNA, the CDR3 is TGTGCCAGCAGTTTAATGCGGGGGTCCGACGAGCAGTACTTC.

This chain joins TRBV5-1 and TRBJ1-3; TRBD1 agrees at 9 bases. The CDR3 length is 15 residues. Per germline, CDR1 SGHRS and CDR2 YFSETQ. Trimming took 5 bases from V and 0 from J; bases not matched to a gene: 3. The CDR3 sequence: CASSLQGASGNTIYF. CDR3 coding DNA: TGCGCCAGCAGTTTACAGGGGGCCTCTGGAAACACCATATATTTT.

This rearrangement joins TRBV14 to TRBJ2-7; 7 nucleotides align to TRBD2. With V trimmed by 4 bases and J by 4 bases, 4 bases remained unmatched. Germline V gives CDR1 SGHDN, CDR2 FVKESK. The CDR3 spans 13 residues. The DNA of the CDR3 is TGTGCCAGCAGCCGGCGGGGGATGTACGAGCAGTACTTC. It encodes CASSRRGMYEQYF.

The chain recombines TRBV5-1 with TRBJ2-3; no firm D call. V lost 1 base and J lost 6, with 3 bases in between. The CDR3 runs 11 residues. Germline loops: CDR1 SGHRS, CDR2 YFSETQ. CDR3 nucleotides: TGCGCCAGCAGCTTGTCGGATACGCAGTATTTT. Protein sequence: CASSLSDTQYF.

The chain links TRBV7-2 to TRBJ2-7; D possibly matches TRBD1 or TRBD2 (7 bases each). The germline V gene encodes CDR1 SGHTA and CDR2 FQGNSA. Deletions cut 8 bases from V and 9 bases from J, with 23 bases between. The CDR3 is 14 residues long. Written as DNA, the CDR3 is TGTGCCAGCGCCCCAGGGGGGGGCGAAGACTGGCAGTACTTC. Protein product: CASAPGGGEDWQYF. Full variable domain (rest looked up from reference TRBV7-2 and TRBJ2-7): GAGVSQSPSNKVTEKGKDVELRCDPISGHTALYWYRQSLGQGLEFLIYFQGNSAPDKSGLPSDRFSAERTGGSVSTLTIQRTQQEDSAVYLCASAPGGGEDWQYFGPGTRLTVT.

The chain has TRBV9 and TRBJ2-3; 9 bases match TRBD2. The V gene end was trimmed by 3 bases and the J gene end by 6 bases; junction bases not matched to a gene: 5. The germline gives CDR1 SGDLS, CDR2 YYNGEE. The CDR3 length is 14 residues. CDR3 sequence: CASSESGTSDTQYF. CDR3 DNA: TGTGCCAGCAGCGAATCCGGGACTAGCGATACGCAGTATTTT.

The V gene is TRBV4-1, the J gene TRBJ1-4; 7 bases line up with TRBD1. In germline, CDR1 is MGHRA, CDR2 YSYEKL. Losses at the gene ends were 3 bases for V and 5 bases for J; bases not matched to a gene: 9. This CDR3 has 16 amino acids. CDR3 protein: CASSHSADRWNEKLFF. The DNA of the CDR3 is TGCGCCAGCAGCCACAGCGCGGACAGGTGGAATGAAAAACTGTTTTTT.

The chain employs TRBV5-1 and TRBJ1-1; TRBD1 matches at 8 bases. Per the germline V gene, CDR1 is SGHRS and CDR2 is YFSETQ. The CDR3 has 15 amino acids. V trimming: 0 bases; J trimming: 9 bases; junction bases outside the gene matches: 10. The chain's CDR3 is CASSLGSTGGWKAFF. The CDR3 nucleotides read TGCGCCAGCAGCTTGGGAAGCACAGGGGGTTGGAAAGCTTTCTTT. The complete variable domain, with remaining parts taken from reference TRBV5-1 and TRBJ1-1, reads KAGVTQTPRYLIKTRGQQVTLSCSPISGHRSVSWYQQTPGQGLQFLFEYFSETQRNKGNFPGRFSGRQFSNSRSEMNVSTLELGDSALYLCASSLGSTGGWKAFFGQGTRLTVV.

A note on this clone: Its ends do not fully match the called genes, so a read error is possible. Distinct nucleotide sequences in the sample also encode this CDR3. V usage is TRBV11-3 and J usage is TRBJ2-5, with a tentative D call TRBD1 (5 bases). Germline CDR1 SGHNT, CDR2 YENEEA. The CDR3 consists of 15 residues. CDR3 in DNA: TGCGCCAGCAGCGACAGCCGCAGATTCCAAGAGACCCAGTACTTC. It encodes CASSDSRRFQETQYF. The full variable domain, completed using reference TRBV11-3 and TRBJ2-5, is EAGVVQSPRYKIIEKKQPVAFWCNPISGHNTLYWYLQNLGQGPELLIRYENEEAVDDSQLPKDRFSAERLKGVDSTLKIQPAELGDSAVYLCASSDSRRFQETQYFGPGTRLLVL.

V and J are TRBV5-1 and TRBJ2-7, with D tentatively TRBD1 or TRBD2 (6 bases each). CDR1 and CDR2 (germline): SGHRS, YFSETQ. The V end lost 0 bases, the J end lost 3 bases, and 19 bases lay between the germline ends. CDR3 size: 17 residues. Here the CDR3 DNA reads TGCGCCAGCAGCTTGGCCTTTGGCGGGACAAGACGCTACGAGCAGTACTTC. It specifies CASSLAFGGTRRYEQYF.

The V and J genes are TRBV30 and TRBJ1-5; a possible D gene is TRBD1 (5 bases). Germline lookup yields CDR1 GTSNPN and CDR2 SVGIG (reference sequence). The CDR3 contains 13 residues. The V end lost 2 bases, the J end lost 3 bases, and 8 bases lay between the germline ends. CDR3 protein: CAWSPGFNQPQHF. The CDR3 DNA reads as TGTGCCTGGAGTCCAGGGTTCAATCAGCCCCAGCATTTT.

The chain has TRBV6-4 and TRBJ1-5; tentatively, D is TRBD1 (5 bases). The CDR3 totals 16 residues. In germline, CDR1 is MRHNA, CDR2 SNTAGT. V was shortened by 5 bases and J by 2 bases, with 16 bases between the two germline ends. CDR3: CASSSNGGGGNQPQHF. Here the CDR3 DNA reads TGTGCCAGCAGTTCCAACGGGGGAGGCGGCAATCAGCCCCAGCATTTT.

The V call is TRBV5-5, the J call TRBJ2-6; D may be TRBD1 (6 bases). Germline V gives CDR1 SGHKS, CDR2 YYEKEE (reference sequence). CDR3 length: 17 amino acids. V was clipped by 3 bases and J by 2 bases, with 15 bases between them. The CDR3 is CASSYTYSGAGANVLTF. The CDR3 DNA reads TGTGCCAGCAGCTATACCTATTCAGGGGCTGGGGCCAACGTCCTGACTTTC.

The V gene is TRBV12-5, the J gene TRBJ1-2; TRBD1 aligns across 8 bases. CDR1 is LGHNT and CDR2 is FRNRAP in the germline V gene. The CDR3 extends over 16 amino acids. V shed 2 bases, J shed 6 bases, and the junction held 11 bases outside the gene matches. Here the CDR3 DNA reads TGTGCTAGTGGTTTGTTAACAGGACAGGGCGGAGATGGCTACACCTTC. Its protein is CASGLLTGQGGDGYTF.

J is TRBJ2-3 and V is TRBV7-2; 12 bases match TRBD2. V lost 1 base, J lost 6 bases, and 2 bases stayed unmatched. CDR1 and CDR2 from the germline V gene are SGHTA and FQGNSA. The length of the CDR3 is 15 residues. The CDR3 loop is CASSLGLAGVDTQYF. The CDR3 region has the DNA TGTGCCAGCAGCTTAGGACTAGCGGGGGTGGATACGCAGTATTTT.

This clone was counted a few times. This chain joins TRBV30 and TRBJ2-7; TRBD1 matches at 9 bases. Germline CDR1 reads GTSNPN; CDR2 reads SVGIG (reference sequence). V trimming: 3 bases; J trimming: 7 bases; junction bases outside the gene matches: 7. The CDR3 has 13 amino acids. The DNA of the CDR3 is TGTGCCTGGAGCGGGGACAGGGACAGGGAGCAGTACTTC. This translates into CAWSGDRDREQYF.